One and the same sample provided the 5 T cell receptor beta chains below, sequenced in a study of cytomegalovirus exposure and HLA in healthy donors. Use of 60 Vbeta and 13 Jbeta primers characterized the PCR. TCRdb's copy holds only in-frame clones and misses some; the assay was immunoSEQ multiplex PCR. The sample holds 210,000 or so clones; 83% are singletons and the top ten take 1.4%. The sequencing input was PBMCs. The receptors originated from a girl aged 5 to 17 in good health and CMV-seronegative.

The genes are TRBV30 and TRBJ1-2; maybe TRBD1 (5 bases). The CDR3 loop spans 12 amino acids. V lost 0 bases and J lost 8, with 10 bases in between. Germline V CDR1 and CDR2: GTSNPN, SVGIG (reference sequence). DNA of the CDR3: TGTGCCTGGAGTGTAACAGGTTGGGGCTACACCTTC. Amino acids: CAWSVTGWGYTF.

The gene calls are TRBV6-1 and TRBJ2-7; possible D gene TRBD2, 6 bases. The CDR3 totals 15 residues. The V gene lost 6 bases and the J gene lost 4 bases, with 19 bases spanning the gap. Germline-derived CDR1 and CDR2 are MNHNS and SASEGT. Here the CDR3 reads CASRSFGTGEYEQYF. The CDR3 coding sequence is TGTGCCAGCAGAAGCTTCGGGACTGGAGAGTACGAGCAGTACTTC.

V usage is TRBV6-5 and J usage is TRBJ1-1, with D maybe TRBD1 (6 bases). Trimming shortened V by 0 bases and J by 2 bases, and 10 bases separated the two germline ends. Per the germline V gene, CDR1 is MNHEY and CDR2 is SVGAGI. CDR3 size: 15 residues. The CDR3: CASSYSGGGNTEAFF. DNA for the CDR3: TGTGCCAGCAGTTACTCGGGGGGGGGCAACACTGAAGCTTTCTTT.

The chain joins TRBV18 to TRBJ1-6; 10 bases fit TRBD1. The germline V gene encodes CDR1 KGHSH and CDR2 LQKENI. This CDR3 has 14 residues. Germline trimming cut 3 bases from V and 7 bases from J; bases unmatched to any gene: 0. The CDR3 region has the DNA TGTGCCAGCTCACCGGACAGGGGGAATTCACCCCTCCACTTT. It yields the protein CASSPDRGNSPLHF.

V gene TRBV4-1 combines with J gene TRBJ1-1, with 10 bases aligning to TRBD1. This CDR3 has 17 residues. The V segment lost 0 bases and the J segment 5 bases; nucleotides outside the gene matches: 9. CDR1 MGHRA and CDR2 YSYEKL come from the germline V gene. The CDR3 reads CASSQDVDRGVRTEAFF. The CDR3 region has the DNA TGCGCCAGCAGCCAAGACGTGGACAGGGGGGTGAGGACTGAAGCTTTCTTT.